This TCR beta chain was captured by sequencing in a study of blood T cell repertoires in COVID-19. On the study more broadly: The origin of the acute and convalescent COVID-19 samples was the United States, Italy and Spain.

Trimming took off 3 bases at V and 1 base at J, with 10 bases between the two ends. The CDR3 spans 14 residues. Germline V gene sequence: CDR1 SQVTM, CDR2 ANQGSEA. The repertoire was sequenced with immunoSEQ multiplex PCR; TCRdb's copy has only in-frame clones and lacks some. The repertoire holds about 110,000 clones, roughly four fifths seen once, with 9.4% in the top ten. The chain carries TRBV29-1 and TRBJ2-1; TRBD1 might be the D (5 bases). The TCR was taken from a woman aged 65 to 85 with acute or convalescent COVID-19. The material sequenced was peripheral blood. CDR3 nucleotide sequence: TGCAGCGTTGACACACAGGAGTCCTACAATGAGCAGTTCTTC. Translating it yields CSVDTQESYNEQFF.